The rows below give T cell receptor beta chains drawn from one sample of a study of blood T cell repertoires in COVID-19. Profiling relied on immunoSEQ multiplex PCR, and the TCRdb table lists in-frame clones only, not all of them. The table has approximately 77,000 clones, around 80% seen once. Input material: peripheral blood. The source of these receptors is a woman aged 55-70 years with acute or convalescent COVID-19. The CDR3 runs from the conserved cysteine through the conserved F or W. Each record gives: D gene, J gene, V gene, clone size, CDR3 protein, CDR3 DNA. The D gene is left open where the match is weak. Size is stated for part of the rows, as once, few or many counts, or as a class when the clone is expanded.

-	TRBJ1-2	TRBV6-5	-	CASSYSGTVNYGYTF	TGTGCCAGCAGTTACTCGGGTACAGTTAACTATGGCTACACCTTC
TRBD1	TRBJ1-2	TRBV6-5	-	CASRRTGGYGYTF	TGTGCCAGCAGACGGACAGGGGGCTATGGCTACACCTTC
TRBD1	TRBJ2-1	TRBV24-1	-	CATSDHPVGQGYNEQFF	TGTGCCACCAGTGACCACCCCGTAGGACAGGGCTACAATGAGCAGTTCTTC
TRBD1	TRBJ1-2	TRBV28	-	CASSLLITGVGGYTF	TGTGCCAGCAGTTTATTGATTACAGGGGTGGGTGGCTACACCTTC
-	TRBJ1-3	TRBV5-1	-	CASSLVLSGGGNTIYF	TGCGCCAGCAGCTTGGTCTTATCGGGGGGCGGAAACACCATATATTTT
TRBD1	TRBJ1-3	TRBV7-2	-	CASSLFGQGAGGNTIYF	TGTGCCAGCAGCTTATTCGGACAGGGGGCTGGCGGAAACACCATATATTTT
TRBD1	TRBJ1-6	TRBV18	-	CASSPDRATGSPLHF	TGTGCCAGCTCACCCGACAGGGCGACAGGTTCACCCCTCCACTTT
TRBD1	TRBJ2-2	TRBV5-1	once	CASSPLGQGATGELFF	TGCGCCAGCAGCCCGTTGGGACAGGGGGCGACCGGGGAGCTGTTTTTT
-	TRBJ1-1	TRBV6-5	few	CASSDRTEAFF	TGTGCCAGCAGCGACAGGACTGAAGCTTTCTTT
TRBD1	TRBJ1-3	TRBV25-1	-	CASKGQGNTIYF	TGTGCCAGCAAGGGACAGGGAAACACCATATATTTT
TRBD1	TRBJ2-2	TRBV5-6	-	CASSLRDRGITGELFF	TGTGCCAGCAGCTTGAGAGACAGGGGCATCACCGGGGAGCTGTTTTTT
-	TRBJ1-2	TRBV6-4	many	CASSSRGASGLNYGYTF	TGTGCCAGCAGCTCCAGGGGAGCGTCTGGATTGAACTATGGCTACACCTTC
TRBD1	TRBJ1-2	TRBV30	-	CAWTADRGRGEHGYTF	TGTGCCTGGACCGCGGACAGGGGGCGAGGAGAGCATGGCTACACCTTC
-	TRBJ2-3	TRBV18	-	CASSPIRGGGTDTQYF	TGTGCCAGCTCACCCATACGAGGGGGTGGCACAGATACGCAGTATTTT
TRBD1	TRBJ1-2	TRBV27	-	CASSLSGGQGYGYTF	TGTGCCAGCAGTTTATCGGGGGGACAGGGGTACGGCTACACCTTC
-	TRBJ1-4	TRBV10-1	-	CASSEMVTEPTNEKLFF	TGCGCCAGCAGTGAGATGGTTACAGAGCCAACTAATGAAAAACTGTTTTTT
-	TRBJ2-3	TRBV7-8	many	CASSLASPDTQYF	TGTGCCAGCAGCTTAGCGAGCCCAGATACGCAGTATTTT
TRBD2	TRBJ2-3	TRBV6-4	-	CASSRAASGGPTDTQYF	TGTGCCAGCAGTAGAGCAGCTAGCGGGGGGCCCACAGATACGCAGTATTTT
TRBD1	TRBJ2-3	TRBV29-1	once	CSAAPQGVDADTQYF	TGCAGCGCCGCCCCCCAGGGGGTCGATGCAGATACGCAGTATTTT
-	TRBJ1-2	TRBV6-2/TRBV6-3	-	CASSYAGGLYGYTF	TGTGCCAGCAGTTACGCCGGAGGGCTCTATGGCTACACCTTC
-	TRBJ1-4	TRBV30	-	CAWSTGTTEKLFF	TGTGCCTGGAGTACCGGGACAACCGAAAAACTGTTTTTT
TRBD1	TRBJ2-1	TRBV10-3	-	CAISGGQGLDEQFF	TGTGCCATCAGTGGGGGACAGGGATTAGATGAGCAGTTCTTC
TRBD1	TRBJ1-1	TRBV10-2	-	CASSLEGASGAFF	TGCGCCAGCAGCCTAGAGGGGGCCAGTGGGGCTTTCTTT
TRBD2	TRBJ2-1	TRBV29-1	-	CSVRTSGGAWFF	TGCAGCGTGAGGACTAGCGGGGGGGCTTGGTTCTTC
TRBD1	TRBJ1-1	TRBV11-2	once	CASSIDRGWTEAFF	TGTGCCAGCAGCATAGACAGGGGGTGGACTGAAGCTTTCTTT
TRBD1	TRBJ1-1	TRBV6-5	-	CASRYRGQNTEAFF	TGTGCCAGCAGGTACAGGGGACAGAACACTGAAGCTTTCTTT
-	TRBJ1-1	TRBV6-1	-	CASSEAPGVIEAFF	TGTGCCAGCAGTGAAGCGCCGGGGGTAATTGAAGCTTTCTTT
-	TRBJ2-3	TRBV20-1	-	CSASPAGSSTDTQYF	TGCAGTGCTAGTCCGGCAGGGTCGAGCACAGATACGCAGTATTTT
TRBD2	TRBJ2-3	TRBV7-2	-	CASSIQRGGLTDTQYF	TGTGCCAGCAGCATCCAGCGGGGGGGCCTTACAGATACGCAGTATTTT
-	TRBJ1-4	TRBV21-1	-	CASTSWKGALNEKLFF	TGTGCCAGCACCTCCTGGAAGGGAGCATTAAATGAAAAACTGTTTTTT
TRBD2	TRBJ2-3	TRBV3-1/TRBV3-2	-	CASSQRLAGGPTGDTQYF	TGTGCCAGCAGCCAACGACTAGCGGGGGGCCCCACAGGAGATACGCAGTATTTT
-	TRBJ2-7	TRBV7-2	-	CASSPSRQLSYEQYF	TGTGCCAGCAGCCCTTCTAGGCAGCTTTCCTACGAGCAGTACTTC
TRBD1	TRBJ1-4	TRBV29-1	once	CSAQGSNEKLFF	TGCAGCGCACAGGGGTCTAATGAAAAACTGTTTTTT
-	TRBJ2-6	TRBV28	-	CASLGGRSGANVLTF	TGTGCCTCCCTGGGGGGACGGTCTGGGGCCAACGTCCTGACTTTC
TRBD1	TRBJ2-3	TRBV7-2	-	CASSLDRGSTDTQYF	TGTGCCAGCAGCTTAGACAGGGGTAGCACAGATACGCAGTATTTT
-	TRBJ1-1	TRBV5-4	-	CASSSGGGRATEAFF	TGTGCCAGCAGCTCCGGGGGGGGCAGGGCCACTGAAGCTTTCTTT
TRBD1	TRBJ1-2	TRBV7-3	many	CASSPGQGDNYGYTF	TGTGCCAGCAGCCCGGGACAGGGCGACAACTATGGCTACACCTTC
-	TRBJ1-6	TRBV6-4	once	CASSDSSPYSYNSPLHF	TGTGCCAGCAGTGACTCGAGCCCTTACTCCTATAATTCACCCCTCCACTTT
TRBD1	TRBJ1-1	TRBV29-1	-	CSVGPRTGGTEAFF	TGCAGCGTTGGTCCCCGGACAGGGGGAACTGAAGCTTTCTTT
TRBD2	TRBJ2-5	TRBV19	-	CASSMTSGMAQETQYF	TGTGCCAGTAGTATGACTAGCGGGATGGCCCAAGAGACCCAGTACTTC
-	TRBJ2-3	TRBV14	-	CASSQVYVGGGTDTQYF	TGTGCCAGCAGCCAAGTATACGTAGGCGGGGGCACAGATACGCAGTATTTT
-	TRBJ1-2	TRBV6-5	-	CASSYSGGANGYTF	TGTGCCAGCAGTTACTCCGGCGGGGCCAATGGCTACACCTTC
-	TRBJ1-1	TRBV2	once	CASRVGQGLAAFF	TGTGCCAGCCGCGTCGGGCAGGGTCTGGCAGCTTTCTTT
-	TRBJ1-2	TRBV19	-	CASSIDRTVPHGYTF	TGTGCCAGTAGTATAGACCGGACAGTACCCCATGGCTACACCTTC
-	TRBJ2-5	TRBV21-1	-	CASSTTEMDRLQETQYF	TGTGCCAGCAGCACGACCGAAATGGACAGACTTCAAGAGACCCAGTACTTC
-	TRBJ2-1	TRBV6-1	-	CASSELAGGNDEQFF	TGTGCCAGCAGTGAATTGGCAGGGGGGAACGATGAGCAGTTCTTC
-	TRBJ2-5	TRBV9	few	CASSFRSNQETQYF	TGTGCCAGCAGCTTCCGGAGTAACCAAGAGACCCAGTACTTC
-	TRBJ2-3	TRBV24-1	-	CATSDPRQERTDTQYF	TGTGCCACCAGTGACCCGAGACAGGAGAGGACAGATACGCAGTATTTT
-	TRBJ1-3	TRBV7-2	-	CASSFAGGSGNTIYF	TGTGCCAGCAGCTTCGCGGGGGGCTCTGGAAACACCATATATTTT
TRBD1	TRBJ1-2	TRBV10-1	once	CASSEPQGARGYGYTF	TGCGCCAGCAGTGAGCCCCAGGGGGCGCGAGGCTATGGCTACACCTTC
-	TRBJ1-1	TRBV15	-	CATKEVRENTEAFF	TGTGCCACCAAAGAGGTACGGGAGAACACTGAAGCTTTCTTT
-	TRBJ1-5	TRBV5-5	-	CASSLYVSNQPQHF	TGTGCCAGCAGCTTGTATGTTAGCAATCAGCCCCAGCATTTT